Listed below are T cell receptor beta chains from one sample, sequenced in a study of blood T cell repertoires in COVID-19. TCRdb's copy holds only in-frame clones and misses some; the assay was immunoSEQ multiplex PCR. In the table there are about 150,000 clones, approximately 87% of which are singletons. The sequenced material came from peripheral blood. The receptors derive from a woman between 50 and 59 years old with active or convalescent COVID-19. The CDR3 runs from the conserved cysteine through the conserved F or W. The D gene is left open where the match is weak. Not every row has a clone size; where given, it reads once, few, many or a size class.

clone size,J gene,D gene,V gene,CDR3 DNA,CDR3 protein
few,TRBJ1-5,TRBD1,TRBV19,TGTGCCAGTAGTATGAGAACTGGACAGGGGGACCTAGCCGTGTTTGGGGACAATCAGCCCCAGCATTTT,CASSMRTGQGDLAVFGDNQPQHF
-,TRBJ1-2,-,TRBV7-8,TGTGCCAGCAGCTTAGCTCCCGGGTCGGGGAGCTATGGCTACACCTTC,CASSLAPGSGSYGYTF
-,TRBJ1-2,TRBD1,TRBV20-1,TGCAGTGCGGGGGACAGGGATGGCTACACCTTC,CSAGDRDGYTF
-,TRBJ1-2,-,TRBV9,TGTGCCAGCAGCGTAGCTGGTTGGGAGGGAAACTATGGCTACACCTTC,CASSVAGWEGNYGYTF
-,TRBJ1-5,TRBD1,TRBV19,TGTGCCAGTAGTATCCGGACAGGACCCAATCAGCCCCAGCATTTT,CASSIRTGPNQPQHF
once,TRBJ1-1,-,TRBV3-1/TRBV3-2,TGTGCCAGCAGCCAAGATGAGGGTCCTAACACTGAAGCTTTCTTT,CASSQDEGPNTEAFF
-,TRBJ1-2,-,TRBV7-8,TGTGCCAGCAGCTTATTGGCTCAACGGGAACTAGGCTACACCTTC,CASSLLAQRELGYTF
-,TRBJ1-5,TRBD1,TRBV19,TGTGCCAGTAGTAGCGGACAGGGGTCCCATCAGCCCCAGCATTTT,CASSSGQGSHQPQHF
-,TRBJ1-2,TRBD1,TRBV28,TGTGCCAGCACCGAGGGACAGCTCTATGGCTACACCTTC,CASTEGQLYGYTF
-,TRBJ2-2,TRBD2,TRBV6-5,TGTGCCAGCAGTTACCTAGCGGAAAACACCGGGGAGCTGTTTTTT,CASSYLAENTGELFF
-,TRBJ1-5,-,TRBV20-1,TGCAGTGCCAGGGGTTTGGAGCCCCAGCATTTT,CSARGLEPQHF
few,TRBJ1-6,-,TRBV6-5,TGTGCCAGTTGGGTAGGGAGTTCACCCCTCCACTTT,CASWVGSSPLHF
once,TRBJ2-7,-,TRBV5-1,TGCGCCAGCAGCTTGGGGAGGTTGGCCTACGAGCAGTACTTC,CASSLGRLAYEQYF
few,TRBJ2-1,TRBD2,TRBV14,TGTGCCAGCAGCCAAGGTACTAGCGGGTCGGTTGGGCAGTTCTTC,CASSQGTSGSVGQFF
once,TRBJ1-3,TRBD1,TRBV5-1,TGCGCCAGCAGCTTCGGACAGGGGGCAGCAGGAAACACCATATATTTT,CASSFGQGAAGNTIYF
-,TRBJ1-5,-,TRBV2,TGTGCCAGCAGGGACACCTATAGCAATCAGCCCCAGCATTTT,CASRDTYSNQPQHF
-,TRBJ1-5,-,TRBV28,TGTGCCGGAGGTTCCCTCCCAAAGCCCCAGCATTTT,CAGGSLPKPQHF
-,TRBJ1-2,TRBD1,TRBV30,TGTGCCTGGAGTCCCGGACAGGGGCCTGGCTACACCTTC,CAWSPGQGPGYTF
-,TRBJ1-2,-,TRBV28,TGTGCCAGCAGGCTAGGGGGAGGGGCTCGGAGTTATGGCTACACCTTC,CASRLGGGARSYGYTF
-,TRBJ2-1,TRBD2,TRBV19,TGTGCCAGTAGTTTCGGACTAGCCACAACTAATGAGCAGTTCTTC,CASSFGLATTNEQFF
-,TRBJ1-2,TRBD1,TRBV6-5,TGTGCCACCAAGTGGACAGGGGATGGCTACACCTTC,CATKWTGDGYTF
-,TRBJ2-3,TRBD2,TRBV4-3,TGCGCCAGCAGCCAAGTACCGAGCGGGGGCCAAGGAGATACGCAGTATTTT,CASSQVPSGGQGDTQYF
-,TRBJ2-3,TRBD2,TRBV6-2/TRBV6-3,TGTGCCAGCAGTTACTCGACCGGGACTAGCGGGGCCACAGATACGCAGTATTTT,CASSYSTGTSGATDTQYF
-,TRBJ2-7,-,TRBV15,TGTGCCACCAGCAGAGATCGCGAGCAGTACTTC,CATSRDREQYF
-,TRBJ2-1,-,TRBV7-8,TGTGCCAGCAGCTTAGATCAGGGAGGATACAATGAGCAGTTCTTC,CASSLDQGGYNEQFF
few,TRBJ1-2,-,TRBV25-1,TGTGCCAGCAGTGCCCCCGCTGAAAGAGGTGGCTACACCTTC,CASSAPAERGGYTF
many,TRBJ2-5,TRBD1,TRBV7-9,TGTGCCAGCAGCCTACTCCGGGACAGGCAAGAGACCCAGTACTTC,CASSLLRDRQETQYF
-,TRBJ1-5,-,TRBV19,TGTGCCAGTAGTACGGGAGGGGGTAGCAATCAGCCCCAGCATTTT,CASSTGGGSNQPQHF
-,TRBJ2-7,TRBD2,TRBV28,TGTGCCAGCAGACGAGCGGGAGACTACGAGCAGTACTTC,CASRRAGDYEQYF
-,TRBJ2-4,-,TRBV18,TGTGCCAGCTCACCGCAGGTGTGGGCCAAAAACATTCAGTACTTC,CASSPQVWAKNIQYF
-,TRBJ1-1,TRBD1,TRBV29-1,TGCAGCGTCTCCCGACAGGGCTGGAATACTGAAGCTTTCTTT,CSVSRQGWNTEAFF
few,TRBJ2-6,TRBD1,TRBV6-6,TGTGCCAGCAGTCGACAGGGGTTCTCCTCTGGGGCCAACGTCCTGACTTTC,CASSRQGFSSGANVLTF
-,TRBJ1-5,TRBD1,TRBV7-8,TGTGCCAGCAGCTTAATGACGGGACAGGGGATAAATCAGCCCCAGCATTTT,CASSLMTGQGINQPQHF
-,TRBJ1-1,TRBD1,TRBV15,TGTGCCACCAGCAGGGGACAGATAATGAACACTGAAGCTTTCTTT,CATSRGQIMNTEAFF
-,TRBJ2-1,-,TRBV4-3,TGCGCCAGCAGCGGGGCGGTTACGTACAATGAGCAGTTCTTC,CASSGAVTYNEQFF
-,TRBJ2-5,-,TRBV7-3,TGTGCCAGCAGCTCAGAGGGGGGGCAAGAGACCCAGTACTTC,CASSSEGGQETQYF
-,TRBJ1-5,-,TRBV20-1,TGCAGTGCTAGTCCGGGGGGCGCGGGCAATCAGCCCCAGCATTTT,CSASPGGAGNQPQHF
-,TRBJ1-1,-,TRBV25-1,TGTGCCAGCGTAGGGGGGGCTGAAGCTTTCTTT,CASVGGAEAFF
-,TRBJ1-2,-,TRBV4-2,TGTGCCAGCAGCCAAGATCTCCGCCCCACAGGGAATGGCTACACCTTC,CASSQDLRPTGNGYTF
many,TRBJ2-7,TRBD2,TRBV9,TGTGCCAGCAGCGTAGAAACTAGCGGAGCCTACGAGCAGTACTTC,CASSVETSGAYEQYF
-,TRBJ2-2,-,TRBV7-6,TGTGCCAGCAGCCCCTCCTCGGACACCGGGGAGCTGTTTTTT,CASSPSSDTGELFF
-,TRBJ1-2,-,TRBV19,TGTGCCGTAGAGGGCTACACCTTC,CAVEGYTF
-,TRBJ1-1,TRBD1,TRBV19,TGTGCCAGTAGCCCGGACAGGGAGGGGGGTACTGAAGCTTTCTTT,CASSPDREGGTEAFF
-,TRBJ1-1,-,TRBV6-2/TRBV6-3,TGTGCCAGCAGTTCGGTGCGGCCTAACACTGAAGCTTTCTTT,CASSSVRPNTEAFF
-,TRBJ2-1,TRBD1,TRBV30,TGTGCCTGGAGCGTGGGACAGGGCGCAGGGTATGAGCAGTTCTTC,CAWSVGQGAGYEQFF
-,TRBJ2-7,-,TRBV28,TGTGCCAGCAGCCCTAATGGTGGACAGCCTTACTTC,CASSPNGGQPYF